The clone carrying this T cell receptor (beta chain) was counted at least ten times. The lymph nodes were axillary draining lymph nodes from breast cancer patients. V trimming: 5 bases; J trimming: 0 bases; junction bases outside the gene matches: 2. CDR1 and CDR2 (germline): SGHRS, YFSETQ. This CDR3 has 14 amino acids. Using its own MiXCR run on the multiplex PCR reads, TCRdb lists one record per CDR3 protein. Of some 230,000 distinct CDR3 sequences listed, 34% were seen once; the top ten hold approximately 3.3%. These data are taken from a study of breast tumors, draining lymph nodes, adjacent tissues.

This chain joins TRBV5-1 and TRBJ2-7, with TRBD2 matching over 10 bases. This clonotype was obtained from a female donor with breast cancer. Some clones in this sample may be carry-over from other donors' samples. The sample comprised axillary lymph node tissue. CDR3 nucleotides: TGCGCCAGCAGTCCTAGCGGGAGCTCCTACGAGCAGTACTTC. It encodes CASSPSGSSYEQYF.